The 20 T cell receptor beta chains listed next were all sequenced from one sample in a study of blood T cell repertoires in COVID-19. Profiled with immunoSEQ multiplex PCR; TCRdb holds only in-frame clones, not every one. The repertoire holds about 95,000 clones, with 84% as singletons. Sequences were obtained from peripheral blood. Receptors were obtained from a human donor in a cohort sampled during active COVID-19.

The chain combines TRBV5-4 with TRBJ2-7; 7 nucleotides line up with TRBD1. This CDR3 contains 13 residues. The germline V gene has CDR1 SGHNT and CDR2 YYREEE (reference sequence). The junction had 1 base not matched to a gene; V was cut back by 1 base and J by 3 bases. CDR3 loop: CASSLWTGYEQYF. As DNA, the CDR3 is TGTGCCAGCAGCTTGTGGACAGGCTACGAGCAGTACTTC.

The chain has TRBV5-8 and TRBJ1-6; weak D call: TRBD1 (6 bases). Trimming left V 6 bases short and J 0 bases short, with 16 bases between. CDR1 and CDR2 from the germline V gene are SGHTS and YDEGEE. CDR3 length: 17 residues. The CDR3 DNA sequence: TGTGCCAGCAAACGGGCAGGGACAAGCTCCTATAATTCACCCCTCCACTTT. This codes for CASKRAGTSSYNSPLHF.

The genes are TRBV5-1 and TRBJ2-1, with 9 bases that match TRBD2. Germline lookup yields CDR1 SGHRS and CDR2 YFSETQ. This CDR3 is built from 17 residues. Trimming took 0 bases from V and 5 from J; bases not matched to a gene: 9. Here the CDR3 DNA reads TGCGCCAGCAGCTTGGACTGGCTAGCGGGGACAAACAATGAGCAGTTCTTC. Its translation: CASSLDWLAGTNNEQFF. Looking up the rest from reference TRBV5-1 and TRBJ2-1 gives the full variable domain: KAGVTQTPRYLIKTRGQQVTLSCSPISGHRSVSWYQQTPGQGLQFLFEYFSETQRNKGNFPGRFSGRQFSNSRSEMNVSTLELGDSALYLCASSLDWLAGTNNEQFFGPGTRLTVL.

The rearrangement uses TRBV3-1 (or the pseudogene TRBV3-2) and TRBJ2-7; maybe TRBD2 (5 bases). Trimming took 1 base from V and 5 from J, leaving 12 bases between them. The germline gives CDR1 LGHDT, CDR2 YNNKEL (reference sequence). The CDR3 loop spans 14 amino acids. The CDR3 DNA is TGTGCCAGCAGCCAAGGCGGCAGGACTGACGAGCAGTACTTC. Its protein is CASSQGGRTDEQYF.

The V call is TRBV5-4, the J call TRBJ1-2, with D perhaps matching TRBD1 (6 bases). Trimming shortened V by 4 bases and J by 4 bases, and 11 bases separated the two germline ends. CDR1 is SGHNT and CDR2 is YYREEE in the germline V gene (reference sequence). The CDR3 length is 13 residues. The CDR3 DNA sequence: TGTGCCAGCAGCACAACAGGGATCTATGGCTACACCTTC. This gives the protein CASSTTGIYGYTF.

The chain recombines TRBV6-1 with TRBJ2-1; TRBD1 matches at 8 bases. Germline V CDR1 and CDR2: MNHNS, SASEGT. J lost 6 bases, V lost 0 bases, and 7 bases had no gene match. The CDR3 runs to 16 residues. CDR3 nucleotides: TGTGCCAGCAGTGAAGCTGCAGGGGGCGCGGGCAATGAGCAGTTCTTC. Translated, it gives CASSEAAGGAGNEQFF.

The chain couples TRBV29-1 to TRBJ2-2, with a tentative D call TRBD1 (5 bases). Deletions cut 6 bases from V and 1 base from J, with 12 bases between. The length of the CDR3 is 14 residues. Germline CDR1 SQVTM, CDR2 ANQGSEA. In DNA, the CDR3 is TGCAGCGTCAGGACACCCCAGAACACCGGGGAGCTGTTTTTT. Translated, it gives CSVRTPQNTGELFF.

This rearrangement joins TRBV19 to TRBJ2-4; TRBD2 agrees at 7 bases. This CDR3 contains 16 residues. V trimming: 3 bases; J trimming: 0 bases; junction bases outside the gene matches: 5. Germline V CDR1 and CDR2: LNHDA, SQIVND (reference sequence). The CDR3 reads CASSISSGIAKNIQYF. The DNA of the CDR3 is TGTGCCAGTAGTATTTCCAGCGGGATAGCCAAAAACATTCAGTACTTC.

This rearrangement joins TRBV4-1 to TRBJ2-3, with 11 nucleotides matching TRBD2. The CDR3 extends over 18 amino acids. The V and J ends lost 4 bases and 3 bases, in that order; junction bases with no gene match: 12. The germline V gene encodes CDR1 MGHRA and CDR2 YSYEKL. The CDR3: CASSLFKGLAGGTDTQYF. The CDR3 DNA reads as TGCGCCAGCAGCCTCTTTAAGGGGCTAGCGGGGGGAACAGATACGCAGTATTTT.

The CDR3: CASSMGRGGKNEQFF. The CDR3 DNA reads TGTGCCAGTAGTATGGGACGGGGGGGAAAGAATGAGCAGTTCTTC. The chain links TRBV19 to TRBJ2-1; 8 nucleotides match TRBD2. The germline CDR1 and CDR2 sequences are LNHDA and SQIVND (reference sequence). Germline trimming cut 3 bases from V and 7 bases from J; bases unmatched to any gene: 8. This CDR3 is built from 15 residues.

The gene calls are TRBV5-8 and TRBJ2-7, with 11 positions matching TRBD1. Germline V gene data show CDR1 as SGHTS and CDR2 as YDEGEE. The junction had 10 bases not matched to a gene; V was cut back by 1 base and J by 7 bases. The CDR3 has 16 amino acids. The CDR3 bases are TGTGCCAGCAGCTTGTGGGAGGGACAGGGGGATACGGAGCAGTACTTC. Residues: CASSLWEGQGDTEQYF. Variable domain in full (rest from reference TRBV5-8 and TRBJ2-7): EAGVTQSPTHLIKTRGQQATLRCSPISGHTSVYWYQQALGLGLQFLLWYDEGEERNRGNFPPRFSGRQFPNYSSELNVNALELEDSALYLCASSLWEGQGDTEQYFGPGTRLTVT.

This chain joins TRBV11-2 and TRBJ2-3; the D gene is possibly TRBD2 (6 bases). Looked up from germline, CDR1 is SGHAT and CDR2 is FQNNGV. The CDR3 runs to 15 residues. V lost 5 bases, J lost 3 bases, and 15 bases lay in between. DNA for the CDR3: TGTGCCAGCAGCGCACCCGGGACTCCGACAGATACGCAGTATTTT. It specifies CASSAPGTPTDTQYF.

The sample holds one count of this clone. This chain uses TRBV19 with TRBJ2-5; 7 bases align to TRBD2. CDR3 size: 14 residues. Germline trimming cut 8 bases from V and 4 bases from J; bases unmatched to any gene: 10. Germline loops: CDR1 LNHDA, CDR2 SQIVND (reference sequence). CDR3 DNA: TGTGCCAGTTCCTGGGGGGGGATGGGAGAGACCCAGTACTTC. Its protein product is CASSWGGMGETQYF.

A few counts support this clone. The chain uses TRBV7-9 and TRBJ1-1; tentatively, D is TRBD1 (6 bases). Between the trimmed V and J ends, which lost 4 bases and 4 bases, there was a span of 10 bases. Germline V gives CDR1 SEHNR, CDR2 FQNEAQ (reference sequence). The CDR3 totals 13 residues. DNA of the CDR3: TGTGCCAGCAGCTCTACAGGGAGCACTGAAGCTTTCTTT. Translation gives CASSSTGSTEAFF.

The V gene is TRBV2, the J gene TRBJ2-1; possibly TRBD1 for D (5 bases). Germline values: CDR1 SNHLY, CDR2 FYNNEI. The CDR3 sequence is 15 residues long. Between the trimmed V and J ends, which lost 6 bases and 7 bases, there was a span of 19 bases. CDR3: CASSPFVAGMNEQFF. Here the CDR3 DNA reads TGTGCCAGCAGCCCGTTCGTAGCAGGGATGAATGAGCAGTTCTTC.

This chain connects TRBV9 to TRBJ2-7; 8 bases align to TRBD2. J lost 3 bases, V lost 0 bases, and 8 bases had no gene match. This CDR3 region has 16 residues. The V gene's germline CDR1 is SGDLS and CDR2 YYNGEE. CDR3 DNA: TGTGCCAGCAGCGTAGGGGGTAGCGGGAAGGGCTACGAGCAGTACTTC. Translated: CASSVGGSGKGYEQYF.

This clone was recorded only once. The chain employs TRBV11-2 and TRBJ2-1; D uncertain. Per the germline V gene, CDR1 is SGHAT and CDR2 is FQNNGV. The CDR3 runs 11 residues. Trimming removed 1 base from V and 10 bases from J, with 5 bases in between. Here the CDR3 reads CASSLGPEQFF. The DNA for the CDR3 is TGTGCCAGCAGCTTAGGGCCCGAGCAGTTCTTC.

The chain uses TRBV7-2 and TRBJ2-5, with TRBD2 matching over 9 bases. Trimming cost V 4 bases and J 7 bases; bases outside gene matches: 13. The length of the CDR3 is 16 residues. In germline, CDR1 is SGHTA, CDR2 FQGNSA. CDR3 sequence (DNA): TGTGCCAGCAGCTCGGAAATAGCGGGGGCCCGGGGGACCCAGTACTTC. Amino acids: CASSSEIAGARGTQYF. Full variable domain (remainder filled in from reference TRBV7-2 and TRBJ2-5): GAGVSQSPSNKVTEKGKDVELRCDPISGHTALYWYRQSLGQGLEFLIYFQGNSAPDKSGLPSDRFSAERTGGSVSTLTIQRTQQEDSAVYLCASSSEIAGARGTQYFGPGTRLLVL.

This chain uses TRBV3-1 (or the pseudogene TRBV3-2) with TRBJ1-1, with D possibly being TRBD1 (6 bases). CDR1 is LGHDT, CDR2 YNNKEL, per germline (reference sequence). Trimming shortened V by 7 bases and J by 5 bases, and 17 bases separated the two germline ends. The CDR3 is 14 residues long. CDR3 nucleotides: TGTGCCAGCACCCCCGGGGGGGCGAAAACTGAAGCTTTCTTT. It translates to CASTPGGAKTEAFF.

The V gene is TRBV10-3, the J gene TRBJ2-7; TRBD1 matches 7 bases. Germline V CDR1 and CDR2: ENHRY, SYGVKD. The junction had 4 bases not matched to a gene; V was cut back by 8 bases and J by 6 bases. This CDR3 comprises 11 residues. The CDR3 nucleotides are TGTGCCATCTCGACAGGGTCCGAGCAGTACTTC. This codes for CAISTGSEQYF.